This TCR beta chain derives from a study of blood T cell repertoires in COVID-19. Whole-study context: Whether acute or convalescent, the COVID-19 samples came from the United States, Italy and Spain. PBMCs, B-cell-depleted T cells, or T cells provided the cDNA or gDNA that made up the material.

Sequenced by immunoSEQ multiplex PCR; TCRdb stores in-frame clones only, minus some. Counted here are roughly 51,000 clones, about nine tenths occurring once; the ten biggest clones make up about 6.7%. CDR1 and CDR2 from the germline V gene are SEHNR and FQNEAQ (reference sequence). CDR3 size: 16 residues. Deletions cut 2 bases from V and 7 bases from J, with 15 bases between. The sample taken for sequencing was peripheral blood. V and J are TRBV7-9 and TRBJ1-6; possible D gene TRBD1, 5 bases. The TCR sequence derives from a man aged 45-65 years with active COVID-19. This CDR3 is CASSLLQGGGNSPLHF. CDR3 bases: TGTGCCAGCAGCTTACTGCAGGGTGGTGGGAATTCACCCCTCCACTTT.